The clone carrying this T cell receptor (beta chain) was found many times. Its antigen remains unknown. Time point noted: newly diagnosed GD, antithyroid drugs for less than 3 months. Isolated PBMC RNA provided the starting material for the TCR library. CDR3 regions were amplified by Arm-PCR using iRepertoire HTBI primers to build TCR beta libraries. TCRdb redid the calling of the multiplex PCR reads with MiXCR, one entry per CDR3 protein. The data show about 400,000 distinct CDR3 sequences, 15% to 17% seen once. The data belong to a study of regulatory T cells in long-lasting Graves disease. Germline V gene data show CDR1 as LGHDT and CDR2 as YNNKEL (reference sequence). The CDR3 is 13 amino acids. The V segment lost 6 bases and the J segment 8 bases; nucleotides outside the gene matches: 5. Notes on the study in general: The study found TRBV28, TRBJ1-2 and TRBJ2-5 favored in persistent disease.

The clonotype was recovered from a female donor with Graves disease. The chain links TRBV3-1 to TRBJ2-2; 8 bases line up with TRBD1. Sequencing used peripheral blood mononuclear cells (PBMCs), obtained at new diagnosis, from a patient treated with antithyroid drugs. CDR3 in amino acids: CASRQGAPGELFF. The CDR3 DNA reads as TGTGCCAGCAGGCAGGGGGCGCCTGGGGAGCTGTTTTTT.